This note documents a single TCR beta chain sequence. Its matching antigen is unknown. The record originates from a study of cytomegalovirus exposure and HLA in healthy donors. General study results and limits: In a later analysis, common viral pathogens appeared linked to several of the most significant clusters.

The CDR3 spans 14 residues. V was shortened by 5 bases and J by 6 bases, with 13 bases between the two germline ends. Germline V gene data show CDR1 as LNHNV and CDR2 as YYDKDF (reference sequence). The CMV serostatus of this donor was not recorded. 60 Vbeta and 13 Jbeta primers were used in PCR. TCRdb keeps only in-frame clones here, not all; method: immunoSEQ multiplex PCR. The data hold some 150,000 clones, with more than 75% observed a single time. The chain recombines TRBV15 with TRBJ1-4; tentative D call: TRBD1 (6 bases). This receptor was obtained from a human donor in good health. Source material: PBMCs. The CDR3 loop is CATSLYREDEKLFF. CDR3 coding DNA: TGTGCCACCAGCCTATACAGGGAAGATGAAAAACTGTTTTTT.